This TCR beta chain was documented in a study of shared clonotypes between healthy human individuals. The study's findings and limits: Clonotype sharing among donors, it was expected, would be affected by sequencing depth.

TCRdb's table, derived via immunoSEQ multiplex PCR, lists solely in-frame clones and lacks some. The sample has about 2.4 million clones; 85% to 95% are singletons. In the case of this clone: The antigen is not known.

V lost 1 base to trimming and J lost 5 bases, with 15 bases between them. CDR3 length: 15 residues. Germline V gene lookup returns CDR1 SGHRS and CDR2 YFSETQ. The sequenced sample was naive CD4+ T cells sorted from blood. Subset: CD45RA+ positively selected. The gene calls are TRBV5-1 and TRBJ2-5; possibly TRBD2 for D (6 bases). The TCR comes from a man aged 18 to 30 in good health. CDR3 sequence: CASSLQAGTFETQYF. The CDR3 DNA reads as TGCGCCAGCAGCTTGCAAGCAGGGACTTTTGAGACCCAGTACTTC.